This is a list of T cell receptor beta chains from one sample in a study of shared clonotypes between healthy human individuals. Clones were read by immunoSEQ multiplex PCR, and TCRdb kept only the in-frame ones, dropping some. This sample carries more than 2 million clones, about 95% of them seen once, and the ten largest clones take 0.1% to 0.15%. Sample: naive CD4+ T cells sorted from blood. These receptors all come from a man younger than 30 in good health. The CDR3 runs from the conserved cysteine through the conserved F or W. D genes are given only for firm matches. Some rows have no size entry. The others give once, few or many, or a class for an expanded clone.

J gene | clone size | D gene | V gene | CDR3 protein | CDR3 DNA
TRBJ1-1 | . | . | TRBV18 | CASLALGVMNTEAFF | TGTGCCAGCCTAGCACTCGGGGTCATGAACACTGAAGCTTTCTTT
TRBJ1-1 | . | TRBD1 | TRBV9 | CASSVGTGKGGNTEAFF | TGTGCCAGCAGCGTCGGGACAGGGAAAGGAGGGAACACTGAAGCTTTCTTT
TRBJ2-5 | . | . | TRBV6-5 | CASSPLGGAGETQYF | TGTGCCAGCAGCCCCTTGGGTGGGGCTGGGGAGACCCAGTACTTC
TRBJ1-2 | . | . | TRBV27 | CASSTTGKANYGYTF | TGTGCCAGCTCCACGACGGGGAAAGCTAACTATGGCTACACCTTC
TRBJ1-1 | . | . | TRBV7-2 | CASSLVAGVGAEAFF | TGTGCCAGCAGCTTAGTTGCAGGGGTAGGGGCTGAAGCTTTCTTT
TRBJ1-2 | . | . | TRBV6-5 | CASSPGNYGYTF | TGTGCCAGCAGCCCCGGCAACTATGGCTACACCTTC
TRBJ2-7 | . | TRBD2 | TRBV6-5 | CASSYKRLASNEQYF | TGTGCCAGCAGTTACAAGAGACTAGCCTCCAACGAGCAGTACTTC
TRBJ2-7 | . | . | TRBV30 | CAWSREREFHEQYF | TGTGCCTGGAGCCGAGAGAGGGAGTTCCACGAGCAGTACTTC
TRBJ2-7 | . | TRBD1 | TRBV30 | CAWSVKRDSNEQYF | TGTGCCTGGAGTGTAAAGAGGGACAGTAACGAGCAGTACTTC
TRBJ2-1 | . | . | TRBV2 | CASSFPDEQFF | TGTGCCAGCAGCTTCCCGGATGAGCAGTTCTTC
TRBJ1-1 | . | . | TRBV5-1 | CASSLGSGNTEAFF | TGCGCCAGCAGCTTGGGATCCGGGAACACTGAAGCTTTCTTT
TRBJ1-6 | . | . | TRBV6-1 | CASSEKEGSASRSPLHF | TGTGCCAGCAGTGAAAAGGAGGGATCGGCGAGTAGATCACCCCTCCACTTT
TRBJ2-5 | . | . | TRBV6-6 | CASSYSNQDHQETQYF | TGTGCCAGCAGTTACTCGAACCAGGACCACCAAGAGACCCAGTACTTC
TRBJ2-7 | . | . | TRBV9 | CASSVGAGSTYEQYF | TGTGCCAGCAGCGTAGGGGCGGGGAGTACCTACGAGCAGTACTTC
TRBJ1-4 | . | TRBD1 | TRBV6-5 | CASSSWTGDEKLFF | TGTGCCAGCAGCTCATGGACAGGGGACGAAAAACTGTTTTTT
TRBJ2-5 | . | . | TRBV11-2 | CASSLRGDGFVAGETQYF | TGTGCCAGCAGCTTAAGGGGCGACGGGTTCGTAGCAGGGGAGACCCAGTACTTC
TRBJ1-6 | . | . | TRBV30 | CAWSEGSRSPLHF | TGTGCCTGGAGCGAGGGTTCGCGGTCACCCCTCCACTTT
TRBJ2-6 | . | . | TRBV25-1 | CASSGAGANVLTF | TGTGCCAGCAGCGGGGCTGGGGCCAACGTCCTGACTTTC
TRBJ2-3 | . | TRBD2 | TRBV27 | CASSFRLAGSSPEGTDTQYF | TGTGCCAGCAGTTTCCGACTAGCGGGAAGCTCCCCCGAAGGCACAGATACGCAGTATTTT
TRBJ1-2 | . | . | TRBV28 | CASSALGTLGDNYGYTF | TGTGCCAGCAGTGCGTTGGGTACTCTGGGGGATAACTATGGCTACACCTTC
TRBJ2-5 | once | . | TRBV2 | CASSLLAETQYF | TGTGCCAGCAGCCTTCTAGCGGAGACCCAGTACTTC
TRBJ2-7 | . | . | TRBV6-6 | CASSPGGYEQYF | TGTGCCAGCAGCCCTGGGGGATACGAGCAGTACTTC
TRBJ1-2 | once | TRBD1 | TRBV6-1 | CASSTQAGGNYGYTF | TGTGCCAGCAGTACTCAGGCAGGGGGGAATTATGGCTACACCTTC
TRBJ2-3 | . | . | TRBV11-2 | CASSLLVVSTDTQYF | TGTGCCAGCAGCTTATTGGTGGTAAGCACAGATACGCAGTATTTT
TRBJ1-4 | . | TRBD1 | TRBV11-2 | CASSWGGQFATNEKLFF | TGTGCCAGCAGCTGGGGGGGACAGTTTGCAACTAATGAAAAACTGTTTTTT
TRBJ2-7 | . | . | TRBV5-5 | CASSLPGTYEQYF | TGTGCCAGCAGCTTGCCGGGGACCTACGAGCAGTACTTC
TRBJ2-5 | . | . | TRBV5-1 | CASSLFGRGGQETQYF | TGCGCCAGCAGCTTGTTTGGACGAGGAGGGCAAGAGACCCAGTACTTC
TRBJ2-1 | . | . | TRBV7-3 | CASSLAVGEQFF | TGTGCCAGCAGCTTAGCCGTCGGTGAGCAGTTCTTC
TRBJ2-7 | . | TRBD1 | TRBV7-9 | CASSPGTGWRNEQYF | TGTGCCAGCAGCCCGGGGACAGGGTGGAGGAACGAGCAGTACTTC
TRBJ1-1 | . | TRBD1 | TRBV5-4 | CASSRGQNTEAFF | TGTGCCAGCAGCAGGGGGCAGAACACTGAAGCTTTCTTT
TRBJ2-1 | . | . | TRBV28 | CASSPPGGANNEQFF | TGTGCCAGCAGCCCACCCGGGGGCGCGAACAATGAGCAGTTCTTC
TRBJ2-5 | . | . | TRBV30 | CAWTNSAETQYF | TGTGCCTGGACGAATAGCGCGGAGACCCAGTACTTC
TRBJ2-7 | . | . | TRBV7-8 | CASSPTGPTYEQYF | TGTGCCAGCAGCCCCACCGGGCCTACCTACGAGCAGTACTTC
TRBJ2-1 | . | TRBD2 | TRBV29-1 | CSVEVVLAGKSYNEQFF | TGCAGCGTTGAAGTGGTCCTAGCGGGAAAATCCTACAATGAGCAGTTCTTC
TRBJ1-2 | . | . | TRBV19 | CASSPLREIGYTF | TGTGCCAGTAGCCCACTTCGAGAAATCGGCTACACCTTC
TRBJ1-3 | . | . | TRBV5-1 | CASSLGDVGNTIYF | TGCGCCAGCAGCCTGGGAGACGTTGGAAACACCATATATTTT
TRBJ2-5 | . | . | TRBV11-2 | CASSLGQWGLQETQYF | TGTGCCAGCAGCTTGGGCCAGTGGGGGCTCCAAGAGACCCAGTACTTC